These T cell receptor beta chains were read from a single sample in a study of T cell repertoires in cytomegalovirus infection. A single record per CDR3 protein comes from TCRdb applying MiXCR to the reads. The data contain approximately 300,000 distinct CDR3 sequences, about 29% of them seen just once; the ten biggest clones take up 20%. Their target antigens are unknown. Material: cultured PBMCs, obtained from culture after CMV antigen stimulation. The source of these receptors is a human donor in good health (CMV status not recorded). Some clones in this sample may be carry-over from other donors' samples. CDR3s include the opening cysteine and the closing phenylalanine or tryptophan. D genes are given only for firm matches. Not all rows give a size; the values are once, few, many and, for expanded clones, a class.

DNA,CDR3,length,size,D,J,V
TGTGCCAGCAGCTTTGGACAGGACGGTGAAGCTTTCTTT,CASSFGQDGEAFF,13,few,TRBD1,TRBJ1-1,TRBV7-6
TGCAGCGTGACGGGACTAGCGCCTACCGGGGAGCTGTTTTTT,CSVTGLAPTGELFF,14,NA,TRBD2,TRBJ2-2,TRBV29-1
TGTGCCAGTAAATTCCGACAGATGAACACTGAAGCTTTCTTT,CASKFRQMNTEAFF,14,NA,NA,TRBJ1-1,TRBV19
TGTGCCAGCAGCGTACGCCTGGGGCTGGGCTACACCTTC,CASSVRLGLGYTF,13,NA,NA,TRBJ1-2,TRBV9
TGTGCCAGCAGTAACAGGGGGCATGGAAACACCATATATTTT,CASSNRGHGNTIYF,14,NA,TRBD1,TRBJ1-3,TRBV25-1
TGTGCCAGCACCAGGGGAGGTGAGCAGTTCTTC,CASTRGGEQFF,11,many,NA,TRBJ2-1,TRBV7-2
TGTGCCAGCAGCTTAACGGAGGGGGCTGCGGCTTTCTTT,CASSLTEGAAAFF,13,NA,TRBD1,TRBJ1-1,TRBV7-3
TGCAGTCCTTACAATGATCTTGAGAGTGGCTACACCTTC,CSPYNDLESGYTF,13,NA,NA,TRBJ1-2,TRBV20-1
TGTGCCAGCAGCCCCGATGGGAATACGCAGTATTTT,CASSPDGNTQYF,12,NA,NA,TRBJ2-3,TRBV5-4
TGCGCCAGCAACGGACTAGCGGGAGCCCCCGGTGGGGAGCTGTTTTTT,CASNGLAGAPGGELFF,16,NA,TRBD2,TRBJ2-2,TRBV5-1
TGTGCCAGCACCTTCGACAGGGTAACTGAAGCTTTCTTT,CASTFDRVTEAFF,13,few,TRBD1,TRBJ1-1,TRBV12-3/TRBV12-4
TGTGCCAGCAGTTTACGTGAGCAGTTCTTC,CASSLREQFF,10,NA,NA,TRBJ2-1,TRBV12-3/TRBV12-4
TGTGCCAGCAGCTCAGGGAGAAGTACTGAAGCTTTCTTT,CASSSGRSTEAFF,13,few,NA,TRBJ1-1,TRBV12-3/TRBV12-4
TGTGCCAGCAGCTTAGTACAGGGGAACAACGAGCAGTACTTC,CASSLVQGNNEQYF,14,NA,TRBD1,TRBJ2-7,TRBV7-2
TGTGCCAGCAGAGGGACAGTCGATGTGAACACTGAAGCTTTCTTT,CASRGTVDVNTEAFF,15,NA,TRBD1,TRBJ1-1,TRBV6-1
TGTGCCAGCGGCGACAGGGGGCGGGACGAGCAGTACTTC,CASGDRGRDEQYF,13,NA,TRBD1,TRBJ2-7,TRBV7-9
TGTGCCAGCAGCTTAGTTAAACAGGCTCCCCAGCGGGATACGCAGTATTTT,CASSLVKQAPQRDTQYF,17,NA,NA,TRBJ2-3,TRBV7-9
TGTGCCAGCAGCTTAAGGACTCAAAACTCGTACGAGCAGTACTTC,CASSLRTQNSYEQYF,15,NA,NA,TRBJ2-7,TRBV7-8
TGCGCCAGCAGCTCCGACTTTCGGACAGGGATTACTGAAGCTTTCTTT,CASSSDFRTGITEAFF,16,many,TRBD1,TRBJ1-1,TRBV5-1
TGTGCCAGCACCCCCGACAGGCGAGGTAATTCACCCCTCCACTTT,CASTPDRRGNSPLHF,15,many,NA,TRBJ1-6,TRBV4-2
TGCAGTGCTAGAGATCAGAAGGCAGGAACTCAGCCCCAGCATTTT,CSARDQKAGTQPQHF,15,few,NA,TRBJ1-5,TRBV20-1
TGTGCCAGCAGCTTAAGGTCCGTCAAAAACATTCAGTACTTC,CASSLRSVKNIQYF,14,many,NA,TRBJ2-4,TRBV7-2